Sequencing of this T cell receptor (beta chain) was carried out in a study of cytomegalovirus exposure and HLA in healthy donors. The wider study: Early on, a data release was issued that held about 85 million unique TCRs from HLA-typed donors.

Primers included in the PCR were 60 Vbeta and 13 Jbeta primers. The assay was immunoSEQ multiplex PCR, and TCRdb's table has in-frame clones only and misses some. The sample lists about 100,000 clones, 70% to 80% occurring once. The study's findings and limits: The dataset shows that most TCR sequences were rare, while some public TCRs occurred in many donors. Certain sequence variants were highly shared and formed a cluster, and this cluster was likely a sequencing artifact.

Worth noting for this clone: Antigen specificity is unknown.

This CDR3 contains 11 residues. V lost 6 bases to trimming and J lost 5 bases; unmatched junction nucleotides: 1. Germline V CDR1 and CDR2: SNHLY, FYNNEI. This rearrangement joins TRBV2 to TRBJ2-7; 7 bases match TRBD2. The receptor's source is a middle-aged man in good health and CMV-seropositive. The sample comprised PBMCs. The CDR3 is CASRGGDEQYF. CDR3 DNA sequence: TGTGCCAGCAGGGGGGGGGACGAGCAGTACTTC.